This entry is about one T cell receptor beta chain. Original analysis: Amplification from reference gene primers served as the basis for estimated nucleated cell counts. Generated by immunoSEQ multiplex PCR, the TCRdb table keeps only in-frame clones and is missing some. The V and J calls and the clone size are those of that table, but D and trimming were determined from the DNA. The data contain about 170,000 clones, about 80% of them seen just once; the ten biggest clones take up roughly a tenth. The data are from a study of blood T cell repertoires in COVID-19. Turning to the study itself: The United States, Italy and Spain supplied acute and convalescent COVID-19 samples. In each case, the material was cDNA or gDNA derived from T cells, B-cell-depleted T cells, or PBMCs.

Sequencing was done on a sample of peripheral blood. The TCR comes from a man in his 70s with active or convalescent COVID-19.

The CDR3 region is CASSPGTGGETQYF. In DNA form, the CDR3 reads TGTGCCAGCTCACCAGGGACAGGGGGTGAGACCCAGTACTTC. J is TRBJ2-5 and V is TRBV18; 11 bases map to TRBD1. CDR1 and CDR2 from the germline V gene are KGHSH and LQKENI. The CDR3 has 14 amino acids. The V and J ends lost 2 bases and 5 bases, in that order; junction bases with no gene match: 1. The entire variable domain, with the rest obtained from reference TRBV18 and TRBJ2-5, is as follows: NAGVMQNPRHLVRRRGQEARLRCSPMKGHSHVYWYRQLPEEGLKFMVYLQKENIIDESGMPKERFSAEFPKEGPSILRIQQVVRGDSAAYFCASSPGTGGETQYFGPGTRLLVL.